These 23 T cell receptor beta chains originate from one sample sequenced in a study of CD8+ T cells in alopecia areata. Sequencing relied on a cDNA template that was reverse transcribed from extracted RNA. TCRdb's copy holds only in-frame clones and misses some; the assay was immunoSEQ multiplex PCR. The sample consists of 110,000 or so clones, around 64% of them appearing once. The specimen sequenced was CD4+ T cells sorted from blood. The receptors here all came from a human donor in good health.

This rearrangement joins TRBV6-5 to TRBJ2-2; 7 nucleotides align to TRBD1. The J segment lost 6 bases and the V segment lost 7 bases, leaving 8 bases of the junction unmatched. The CDR3 is 14 amino acids. Germline CDR1 is MNHEY and CDR2 is SVGAGI. The CDR3 nucleotides read TGTGCCAGCACCCCGACAGGGCGGGCCGGGGAGCTGTTTTTT. Its protein is CASTPTGRAGELFF.

The chain uses TRBV9 and TRBJ2-4, with 7 bases identical to TRBD1. J gave up 1 base and V 4 bases, and 8 bases lay outside the gene matches. Germline V gene lookup returns CDR1 SGDLS and CDR2 YYNGEE. This CDR3 spans 16 amino acids. CDR3 nucleotides: TGTGCCAGCAGCTTGACCCCGACAGGGGCCAAAAACATTCAGTACTTC. Translated: CASSLTPTGAKNIQYF.

This chain uses TRBV5-1 with TRBJ1-3; D unresolved. With 4 bases removed from V and 3 bases from J, the gap between germline ends came to 8 bases. CDR3 length: 13 residues. CDR1 and CDR2 (germline): SGHRS, YFSETQ. The CDR3 here is CASSGSDGNTIYF. CDR3 sequence (DNA): TGCGCCAGCAGCGGAAGCGATGGAAACACCATATATTTT.

The CDR3 spells CAISGLSAGVGEQYF. The CDR3 region has the DNA TGTGCCATCAGTGGTCTAAGCGCGGGGGTGGGCGAGCAGTACTTC. The rearrangement joins TRBV10-3 to TRBJ2-7; 7 positions agree with TRBD2. With V trimmed by 4 bases and J by 6 bases, 12 bases remained unmatched. Germline V gene sequence: CDR1 ENHRY, CDR2 SYGVKD. The CDR3 has 15 residues.

This chain connects TRBV15 to TRBJ2-1; either TRBD1 or TRBD2 may fit D (6 bases each). This CDR3 is built from 15 residues. Trimming shortened V by 1 base and J by 8 bases, and 15 bases separated the two germline ends. Germline CDR1 is LNHNV and CDR2 is YYDKDF (reference sequence). The CDR3 is CATSRGETGGDEQFF. Here the CDR3 DNA reads TGTGCCACCAGCAGAGGGGAGACAGGAGGGGATGAGCAGTTCTTC.

CDR3 sequence: CASSRGSVSGNTIYF. The CDR3 DNA is TGTGCCAGCAGCCGGGGGTCCGTCTCTGGAAACACCATATATTTT. The chain carries TRBV6-5 and TRBJ1-3; D is possibly TRBD1 (5 bases). Trimming stripped 6 bases from V and 0 bases from J, with 12 bases between. From germline, CDR1 is MNHEY and CDR2 SVGAGI. This CDR3 is 15 amino acids long.

This clone was seen once. This chain uses TRBV29-1 with TRBJ2-7; TRBD1 matches 9 bases. Germline CDR1 is SQVTM and CDR2 is ANQGSEA. Trimming cost V 7 bases and J 1 base; bases outside gene matches: 5. This CDR3 is 13 amino acids long. CDR3 protein: CSGGGQGSYEQYF. CDR3 nucleotide sequence: TGCAGCGGGGGAGGACAGGGGTCCTACGAGCAGTACTTC.

The chain recombines TRBV2 with TRBJ1-1; no clear D gene. The CDR3 totals 11 residues. Germline lookup yields CDR1 SNHLY and CDR2 FYNNEI. V was shortened by 6 bases and J by 11 bases, with 13 bases between the two germline ends. The CDR3 is CASRGGSGAFF. CDR3 bases: TGTGCCAGCAGGGGAGGGAGCGGGGCTTTCTTT.

In DNA, the CDR3 is TGCGCCAGCAGCCGCCGCGCACAGGGTGCGGACACCGGGGAGCTGTTTTTT. Its protein is CASSRRAQGADTGELFF. V usage is TRBV4-1 and J usage is TRBJ2-2; a possible D gene is TRBD1 (6 bases). Trimming removed 4 bases from V and 3 bases from J, with 18 bases in between. The CDR3 has 17 amino acids. CDR1 is MGHRA and CDR2 is YSYEKL in the germline V gene.

The chain has TRBV9 and TRBJ2-7; 8 bases line up with TRBD2. Germline trimming cut 4 bases from V and 3 bases from J; bases unmatched to any gene: 9. Germline CDR1 is SGDLS and CDR2 is YYNGEE. The CDR3 covers 15 residues. CDR3 protein: CASSPSAGGGYEQYF. The CDR3 DNA follows: TGTGCCAGCAGCCCCAGCGCGGGGGGCGGCTACGAGCAGTACTTC.

This clone occurred once. The rearrangement links TRBV14 to TRBJ1-6; TRBD1 might be the D (5 bases). This CDR3 comprises 14 residues. Germline-derived CDR1 and CDR2 are SGHDN and FVKESK. Trimming removed 4 bases at V and 10 bases at J, with 14 bases between. DNA of the CDR3: TGTGCCAGCAGCCGGCGGGGGGATCGCTCACCCCTCCACTTT. Protein sequence: CASSRRGDRSPLHF.

The chain couples TRBV5-6 to TRBJ2-1; 10 bases match TRBD2. The CDR3 consists of 16 residues. Germline-derived CDR1 and CDR2 are SGHDT and YYEEEE. J was trimmed by 4 bases and V by 0 bases; bases with no gene match: 4. The CDR3 loop reads CASSLERLAGYNEQFF. CDR3 DNA: TGTGCCAGCAGCTTGGAACGACTAGCGGGTTACAATGAGCAGTTCTTC.

This rearrangement joins TRBV29-1 to TRBJ1-2; possible D gene TRBD1, 6 bases. CDR1 and CDR2 (germline): SQVTM, ANQGSEA. The CDR3 sequence is 12 residues long. V was pared by 5 bases and J by 6 bases, with 13 bases between. The chain's CDR3 is CSVQGLRDGYTF. CDR3 sequence (DNA): TGCAGCGTTCAGGGGCTTCGGGATGGCTACACCTTC.

The V gene is TRBV5-1, the J gene TRBJ1-4, with 10 bases that match TRBD1. This CDR3 has 15 amino acids. The V gene's germline CDR1 is SGHRS and CDR2 YFSETQ. V was pared by 0 bases and J by 8 bases, with 4 bases of the junction left unmatched. CDR3 bases: TGCGCCAGCAGCTTGGCCGGGACAGGGGCCGAAAAACTGTTTTTT. Amino acid sequence: CASSLAGTGAEKLFF. Variable domain in full (rest from reference TRBV5-1 and TRBJ1-4): KAGVTQTPRYLIKTRGQQVTLSCSPISGHRSVSWYQQTPGQGLQFLFEYFSETQRNKGNFPGRFSGRQFSNSRSEMNVSTLELGDSALYLCASSLAGTGAEKLFFGSGTQLSVL.

This clone was found a few times. The chain links TRBV19 to TRBJ1-1; 10 nucleotides align to TRBD1. Per the germline V gene, CDR1 is LNHDA and CDR2 is SQIVND (reference sequence). V lost 9 bases and J lost 1; bases outside the gene matches: 2. This CDR3 has 13 amino acids. The chain's CDR3 is CASGDRGNTEAFF. CDR3 sequence (DNA): TGTGCCAGCGGGGACAGGGGGAACACTGAAGCTTTCTTT.

The chain combines TRBV6-5 with TRBJ2-3; no reliable D call. CDR1 and CDR2 (germline): MNHEY, SVGAGI. The V end was cut by 10 bases, the J end by 0 bases, with 5 bases between. The CDR3 sequence is 11 residues long. CDR3 DNA: TGTGCCACCTTAAGCACAGATACGCAGTATTTT. It encodes CATLSTDTQYF.

Comments on this clone: The junction does not match germline at one end; this may be a read error. The rearrangement joins TRBV4-1 to TRBJ1-2; D is undetermined. This CDR3 comprises 13 residues. Germline V gene data show CDR1 as MGHRA and CDR2 as YSYEKL. The CDR3 loop is CASSQGPNYGYTF. The CDR3 region has the DNA TGCGCCAGCAGTCAAGGGCCCAACTATGGCTACACCTTC.

The rearrangement links TRBV29-1 to TRBJ1-1; D perhaps matches TRBD1 (6 bases). Trimming left V 5 bases short and J 7 bases short, with 14 bases between. Looked up from germline, CDR1 is SQVTM and CDR2 is ANQGSEA. The CDR3 contains 12 residues. CDR3 sequence: CSVRRGGNEAFF. Here the CDR3 DNA reads TGCAGCGTTAGAAGAGGGGGAAATGAAGCTTTCTTT.

The V gene is TRBV27, the J gene TRBJ1-2; D not certain. The CDR3 extends over 11 amino acids. The ends were cut back, 8 bases at V and 8 bases at J, with 12 bases in the middle. Germline V gene sequence: CDR1 MNHEY, CDR2 SMNVEV (reference sequence). The CDR3 region has the DNA TGTGCCAGCCACAGTTTCTCCGGCTACACCTTC. Translation gives CASHSFSGYTF.

The V call is TRBV27, the J call TRBJ1-6; 8 nucleotides agree with TRBD1. V shed 5 bases and J 14 bases; nucleotides not matched to a gene: 8. The CDR3 totals 13 residues. Germline V gives CDR1 MNHEY, CDR2 SMNVEV (reference sequence). The CDR3 nucleotides are TGTGCCAGCAGTGAAGCAGGGGGCGCCTCCCTCCACTTT. Amino acids: CASSEAGGASLHF.

V is TRBV29-1 and J is TRBJ2-5, with a possible D match to TRBD2 (6 bases). CDR1 and CDR2 (germline): SQVTM, ANQGSEA. V was cut by 7 bases and J by 3 bases, with 12 bases left in between. This CDR3 spans 12 amino acids. The DNA of the CDR3 is TGCAGCGGCTACTGGAGGGAAGAGACCCAGTACTTC. Translating it yields CSGYWREETQYF.

The chain combines TRBV29-1 with TRBJ2-7; 14 bases are shared with TRBD2. This CDR3 comprises 14 residues. Germline CDR1 reads SQVTM; CDR2 reads ANQGSEA. Trimming removed 6 bases from V and 6 bases from J; junction bases left unmatched: 7. In DNA form, the CDR3 reads TGCAGCGTATCCGGGACTAGCGGGGGTGGCGAGCAGTACTTC. Residues: CSVSGTSGGGEQYF.

The rearrangement uses TRBV7-8 and TRBJ2-1; 9 bases are shared with TRBD2. The CDR3 is 16 amino acids. The V segment lost 5 bases and the J segment 5 bases; nucleotides outside the gene matches: 10. From germline, CDR1 is SGHVS and CDR2 FQNEAQ. For the CDR3, the DNA is TGTGCCAGCAGCCGACTACTTAGCGGGGGACACAATGAGCAGTTCTTC. Protein: CASSRLLSGGHNEQFF.